This T cell receptor (beta chain) was obtained from a study of shared clonotypes between healthy human individuals. Study findings and constraints: Memory subsets generally showed smaller estimated richness than naive subsets did.

As to this clone: Its antigen is undetermined.

Into CD45RA+ naive and CD45RA-negative memory subsets, the CD4+ cells were split. Each cell subset's genomic DNA was divided evenly among several immunoSEQ plates. Sequencing used immunoSEQ multiplex PCR; TCRdb keeps in-frame clones, though not all of them. The top ten clones hold approximately 1.3% of a sample with roughly 1,100,000 clones, around four fifths of them seen once. The sequence derives from a man aged 18 to 30 in good health. Sequences were obtained from memory CD4+ T cells sorted from blood. Subset specified: CD45RA-negative fraction.

This CDR3 reads CASTPPGQGTEAFF. The CDR3 DNA reads as TGTGCCAGCACTCCCCCGGGGCAGGGCACTGAAGCTTTCTTT. This chain uses TRBV6-5 with TRBJ1-1; possibly TRBD1 for D (5 bases). The CDR3 spans 14 residues. The V gene lost 7 bases and the J gene lost 4 bases, with 16 bases spanning the gap. Germline values: CDR1 MNHEY, CDR2 SVGAGI.